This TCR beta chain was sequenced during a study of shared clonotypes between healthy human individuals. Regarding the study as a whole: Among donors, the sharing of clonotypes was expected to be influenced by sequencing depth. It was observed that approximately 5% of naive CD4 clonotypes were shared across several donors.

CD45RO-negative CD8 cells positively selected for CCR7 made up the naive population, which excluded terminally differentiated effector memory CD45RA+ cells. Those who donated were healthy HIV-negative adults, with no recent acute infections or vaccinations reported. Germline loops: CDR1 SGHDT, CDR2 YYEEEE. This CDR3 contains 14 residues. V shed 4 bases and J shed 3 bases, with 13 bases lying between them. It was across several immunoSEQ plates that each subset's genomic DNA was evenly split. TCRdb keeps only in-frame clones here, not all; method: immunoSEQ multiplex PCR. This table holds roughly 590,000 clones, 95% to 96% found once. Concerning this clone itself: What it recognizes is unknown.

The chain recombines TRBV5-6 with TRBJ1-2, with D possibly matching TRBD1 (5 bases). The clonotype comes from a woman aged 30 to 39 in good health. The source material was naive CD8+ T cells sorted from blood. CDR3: CASSAGTDDYGYTF. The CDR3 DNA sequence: TGTGCCAGCAGCGCCGGGACGGACGACTATGGCTACACCTTC.